Sequencing of this T cell receptor beta chain was carried out in a study of a mutant IDH1 vaccine in newly diagnosed glioma. Across the whole study: Vaccine administration was initiated 4-6 weeks following radiotherapy alone, or with temozolomide cycles.

In the case of this clone: Its target is not known.

Repertoires were generated with immunoSEQ multiplex PCR, while TCRdb's copy carries only in-frame clones and drops some. The top ten clones hold around 2.2% of a sample with around 40,000 clones, 84% of them seen once. The germline V gene has CDR1 MNHEY and CDR2 SVGAGI. CDR3 length equals 14 residues. The ends lost 8 bases at V and 7 bases at J; junction bases unmatched: 9. The sample's time point: week 11, during vaccination. Each dose of the vaccine consisted of 300 ug of mutant IDH1 20-mer peptide, with topical imiquimod. Donors had new IDH1-mutant astrocytomas of WHO grade 3 or 4 (ATRX-lost). V usage is TRBV6-5 and J usage is TRBJ2-3, with 10 nucleotides matching TRBD2. The sequencing used PBMCs, collected from a glioma patient whose treatment included an IDH1 peptide vaccine. This TCR was recovered from a man in his forties with glioma. Here the CDR3 DNA reads TGTGCCAGCGTAGCTAGCGGGAGAAAAAATACGCAGTATTTT. Translated, it gives CASVASGRKNTQYF.